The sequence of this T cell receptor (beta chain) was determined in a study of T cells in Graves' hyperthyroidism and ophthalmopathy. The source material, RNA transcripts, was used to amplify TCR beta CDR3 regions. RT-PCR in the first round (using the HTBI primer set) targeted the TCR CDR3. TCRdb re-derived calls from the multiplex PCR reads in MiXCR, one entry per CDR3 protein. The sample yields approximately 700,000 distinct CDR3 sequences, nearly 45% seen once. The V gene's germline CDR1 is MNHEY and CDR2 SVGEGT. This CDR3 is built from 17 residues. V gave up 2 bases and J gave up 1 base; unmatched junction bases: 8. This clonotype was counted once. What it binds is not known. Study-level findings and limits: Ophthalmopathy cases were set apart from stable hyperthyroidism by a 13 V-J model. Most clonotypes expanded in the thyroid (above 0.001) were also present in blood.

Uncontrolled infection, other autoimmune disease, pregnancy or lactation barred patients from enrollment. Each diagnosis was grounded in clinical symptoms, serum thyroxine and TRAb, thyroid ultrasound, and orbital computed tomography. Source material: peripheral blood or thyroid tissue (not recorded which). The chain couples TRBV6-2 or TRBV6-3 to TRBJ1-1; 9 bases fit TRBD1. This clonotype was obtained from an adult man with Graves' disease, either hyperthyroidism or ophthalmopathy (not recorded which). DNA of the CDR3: TGTGCCAGCAGTTACCCCACAGGGGGCAGTTGGAACACTGAAGCTTTCTTT. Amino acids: CASSYPTGGSWNTEAFF.